A single TCR beta chain is shown here with its context. After skipping T cell sorting, the authors isolated total RNA from whole blood. The sample comes from a study of monozygotic twins with inflammatory bowel disease. TCRdb re-called the 5' RACE reads, yielding one record per CDR3 amino acid sequence without DNA. The repertoire table contains 300,000 to 350,000 distinct CDR3 sequences. CDR1 is DFQATT, CDR2 SNEGSKA, per germline (reference sequence). CDR3 length: 12 residues. Material: blood. The receptor was isolated from a human donor with ulcerative colitis or Crohn's disease, or a healthy co-twin of an affected twin (not recorded which). The V and J genes are TRBV20-1 and TRBJ2-1; TCRdb's D call, TRBD1, is unchecked because there is no DNA. The CDR3 protein is CSASEGVNEQFF.